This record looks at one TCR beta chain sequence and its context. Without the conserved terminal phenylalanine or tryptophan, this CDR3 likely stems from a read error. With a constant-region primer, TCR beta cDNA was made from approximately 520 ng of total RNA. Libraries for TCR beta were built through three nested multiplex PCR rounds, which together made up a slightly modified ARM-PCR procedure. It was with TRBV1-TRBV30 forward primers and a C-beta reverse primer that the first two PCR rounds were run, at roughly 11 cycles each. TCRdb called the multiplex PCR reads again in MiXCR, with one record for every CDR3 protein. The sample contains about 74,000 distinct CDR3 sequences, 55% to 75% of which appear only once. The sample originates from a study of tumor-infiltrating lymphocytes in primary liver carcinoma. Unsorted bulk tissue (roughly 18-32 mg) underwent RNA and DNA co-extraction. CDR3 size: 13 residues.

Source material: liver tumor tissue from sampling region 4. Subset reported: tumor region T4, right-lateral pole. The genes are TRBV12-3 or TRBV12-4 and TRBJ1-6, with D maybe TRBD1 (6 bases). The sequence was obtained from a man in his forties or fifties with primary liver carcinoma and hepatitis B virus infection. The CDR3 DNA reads TGTGTCAGCACCGTTACAGGGTTTGGAGCCCTCCACTTG. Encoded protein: CVSTVTGFGALHL.